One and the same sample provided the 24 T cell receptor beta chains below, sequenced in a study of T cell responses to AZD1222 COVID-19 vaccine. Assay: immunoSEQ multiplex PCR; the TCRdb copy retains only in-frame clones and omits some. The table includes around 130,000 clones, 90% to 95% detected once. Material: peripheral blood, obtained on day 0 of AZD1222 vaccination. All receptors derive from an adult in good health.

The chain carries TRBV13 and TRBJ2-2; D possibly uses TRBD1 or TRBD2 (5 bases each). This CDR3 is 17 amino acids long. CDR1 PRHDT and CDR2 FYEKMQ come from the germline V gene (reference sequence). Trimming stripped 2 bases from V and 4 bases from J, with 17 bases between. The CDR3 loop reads CASSLSPGIGVTGELFF. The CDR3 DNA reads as TGTGCCAGCAGCTTAAGTCCGGGAATAGGGGTCACCGGGGAGCTGTTTTTT.

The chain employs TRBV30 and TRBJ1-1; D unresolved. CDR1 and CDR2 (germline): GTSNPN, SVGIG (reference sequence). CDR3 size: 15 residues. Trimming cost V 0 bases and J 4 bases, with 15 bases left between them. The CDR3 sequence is CAWSVLYGGSTEAFF. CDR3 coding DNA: TGTGCCTGGAGTGTACTATACGGCGGGAGCACTGAAGCTTTCTTT.

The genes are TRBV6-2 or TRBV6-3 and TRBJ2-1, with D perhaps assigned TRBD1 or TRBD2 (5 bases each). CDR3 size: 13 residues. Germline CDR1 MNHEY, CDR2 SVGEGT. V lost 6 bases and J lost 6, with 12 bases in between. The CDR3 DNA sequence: TGTGCCAGCAGCTCCGGGACCGGCAATGAGCAGTTCTTC. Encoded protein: CASSSGTGNEQFF.

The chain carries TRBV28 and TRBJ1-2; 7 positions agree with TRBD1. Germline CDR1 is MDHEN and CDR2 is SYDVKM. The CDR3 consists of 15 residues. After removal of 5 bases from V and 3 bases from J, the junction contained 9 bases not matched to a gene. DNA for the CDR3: TGTGCCAGCAGTCCTGCAGGGGGTAGTGACTATGGCTACACCTTC. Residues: CASSPAGGSDYGYTF.

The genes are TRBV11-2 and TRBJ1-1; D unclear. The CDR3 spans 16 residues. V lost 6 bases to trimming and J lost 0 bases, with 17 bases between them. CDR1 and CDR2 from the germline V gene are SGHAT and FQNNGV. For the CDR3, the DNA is TGTGCCAGCAGTCTGATGGCACCCCGGGTGAACACTGAAGCTTTCTTT. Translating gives CASSLMAPRVNTEAFF.

This CDR3 reads CASSLDSGGSQFF. For the CDR3, the DNA is TGTGCCAGCAGTTTAGATAGCGGGGGTTCACAGTTCTTC. The chain links TRBV28 to TRBJ2-1; TRBD2 matches 9 bases. The ends lost 2 bases at V and 13 bases at J; junction bases unmatched: 6. The CDR3 is made up of 13 amino acids. Germline V gene lookup returns CDR1 MDHEN and CDR2 SYDVKM.

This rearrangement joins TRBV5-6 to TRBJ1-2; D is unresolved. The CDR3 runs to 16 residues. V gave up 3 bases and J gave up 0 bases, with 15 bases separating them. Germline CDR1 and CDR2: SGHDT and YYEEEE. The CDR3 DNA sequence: TGTGCCAGCAGCTCCGATTTATGGTTAGCTAACTATGGCTACACCTTC. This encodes CASSSDLWLANYGYTF.

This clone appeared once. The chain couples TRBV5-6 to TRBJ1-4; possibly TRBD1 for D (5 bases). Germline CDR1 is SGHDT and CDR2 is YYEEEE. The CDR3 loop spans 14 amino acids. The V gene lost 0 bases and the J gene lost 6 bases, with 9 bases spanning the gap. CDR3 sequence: CASSLVGGDEKLFF. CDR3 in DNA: TGTGCCAGCAGCTTGGTCGGAGGGGATGAAAAACTGTTTTTT.

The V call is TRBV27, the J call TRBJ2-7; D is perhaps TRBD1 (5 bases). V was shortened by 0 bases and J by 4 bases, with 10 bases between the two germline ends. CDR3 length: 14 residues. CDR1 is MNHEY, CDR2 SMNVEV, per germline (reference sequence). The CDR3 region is CASSLSKGPYEQYF. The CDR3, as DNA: TGTGCCAGCAGTTTATCGAAGGGGCCGTACGAGCAGTACTTC.

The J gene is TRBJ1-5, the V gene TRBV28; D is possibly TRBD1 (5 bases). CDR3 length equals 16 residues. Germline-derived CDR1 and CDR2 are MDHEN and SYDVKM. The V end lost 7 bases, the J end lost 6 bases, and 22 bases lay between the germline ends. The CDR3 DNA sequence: TGTGCCAGCAACCCCTCCGGTGTAGGGGCGGGTCAGCCCCAGCATTTT. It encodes CASNPSGVGAGQPQHF.

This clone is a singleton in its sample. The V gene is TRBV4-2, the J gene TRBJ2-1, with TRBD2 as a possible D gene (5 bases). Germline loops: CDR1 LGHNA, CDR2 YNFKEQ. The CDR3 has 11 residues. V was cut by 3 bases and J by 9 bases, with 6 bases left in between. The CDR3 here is CASSQGSEQFF. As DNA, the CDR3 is TGTGCCAGCAGCCAGGGGAGTGAGCAGTTCTTC.

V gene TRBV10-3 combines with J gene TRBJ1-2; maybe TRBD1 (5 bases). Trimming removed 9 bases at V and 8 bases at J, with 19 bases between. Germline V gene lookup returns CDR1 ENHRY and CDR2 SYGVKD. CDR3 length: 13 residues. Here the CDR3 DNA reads TGTGCCATTTCCCCTGTCGGGGCGGCCGGCTACACCTTC. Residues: CAISPVGAAGYTF.

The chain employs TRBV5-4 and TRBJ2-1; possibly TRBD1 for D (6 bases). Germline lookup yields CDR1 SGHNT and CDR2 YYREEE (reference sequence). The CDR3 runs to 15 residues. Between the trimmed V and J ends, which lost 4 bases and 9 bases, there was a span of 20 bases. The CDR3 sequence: CASSLQDRTVGEQFF. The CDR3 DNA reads TGTGCCAGCAGCCTCCAAGACAGGACGGTCGGTGAGCAGTTCTTC. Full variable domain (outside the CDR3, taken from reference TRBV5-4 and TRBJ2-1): ETGVTQSPTHLIKTRGQQVTLRCSSQSGHNTVSWYQQALGQGPQFIFQYYREEENGRGNFPPRFSGLQFPNYSSELNVNALELDDSALYLCASSLQDRTVGEQFFGPGTRLTVL.

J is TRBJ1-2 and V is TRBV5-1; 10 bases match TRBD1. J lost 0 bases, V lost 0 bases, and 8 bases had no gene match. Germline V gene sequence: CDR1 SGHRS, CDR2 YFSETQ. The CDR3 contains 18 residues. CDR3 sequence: CASSLEGGQGEANYGYTF. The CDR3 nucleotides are TGCGCCAGCAGCTTGGAGGGAGGACAGGGGGAAGCTAACTATGGCTACACCTTC. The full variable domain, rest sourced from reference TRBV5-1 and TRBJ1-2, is KAGVTQTPRYLIKTRGQQVTLSCSPISGHRSVSWYQQTPGQGLQFLFEYFSETQRNKGNFPGRFSGRQFSNSRSEMNVSTLELGDSALYLCASSLEGGQGEANYGYTFGSGTRLTVV.

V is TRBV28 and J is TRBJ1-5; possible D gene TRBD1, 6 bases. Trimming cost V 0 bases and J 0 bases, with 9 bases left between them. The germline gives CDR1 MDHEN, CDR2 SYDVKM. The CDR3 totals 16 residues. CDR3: CASSLWAGDSNQPQHF. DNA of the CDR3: TGTGCCAGCAGTTTATGGGCAGGGGATAGCAATCAGCCCCAGCATTTT.

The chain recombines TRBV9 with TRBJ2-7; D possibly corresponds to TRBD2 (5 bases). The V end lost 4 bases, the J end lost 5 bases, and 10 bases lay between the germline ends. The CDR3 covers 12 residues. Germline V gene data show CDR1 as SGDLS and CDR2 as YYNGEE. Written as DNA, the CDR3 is TGTGCCAGCAGCCCTTTCGGGGACGAGCAGTACTTC. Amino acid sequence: CASSPFGDEQYF. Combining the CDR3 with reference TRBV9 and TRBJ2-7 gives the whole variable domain DSGVTQTPKHLITATGQRVTLRCSPRSGDLSVYWYQQSLDQGLQFLIQYYNGEERAKGNILERFSAQQFPDLHSELNLSSLELGDSALYFCASSPFGDEQYFGPGTRLTVT.

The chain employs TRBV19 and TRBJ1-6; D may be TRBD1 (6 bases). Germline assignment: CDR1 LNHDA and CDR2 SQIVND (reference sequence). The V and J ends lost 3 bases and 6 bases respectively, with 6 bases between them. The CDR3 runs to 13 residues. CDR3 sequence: CASSMDSNSPLHF. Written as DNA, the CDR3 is TGTGCCAGTAGTATGGACAGTAATTCACCCCTCCACTTT.

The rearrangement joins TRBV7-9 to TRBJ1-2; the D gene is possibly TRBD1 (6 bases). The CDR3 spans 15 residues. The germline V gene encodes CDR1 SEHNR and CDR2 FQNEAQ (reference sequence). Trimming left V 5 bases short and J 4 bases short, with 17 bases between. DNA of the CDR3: TGTGCCAGCAGCCCCCTCTGGACAGTGAGCTATGGCTACACCTTC. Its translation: CASSPLWTVSYGYTF.

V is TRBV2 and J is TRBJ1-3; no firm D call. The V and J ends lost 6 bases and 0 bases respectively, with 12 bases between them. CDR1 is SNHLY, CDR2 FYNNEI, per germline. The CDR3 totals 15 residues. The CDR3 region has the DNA TGTGCCAGCAGAGCGGGTCTCTCCTCTGGAAACACCATATATTTT. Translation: CASRAGLSSGNTIYF.

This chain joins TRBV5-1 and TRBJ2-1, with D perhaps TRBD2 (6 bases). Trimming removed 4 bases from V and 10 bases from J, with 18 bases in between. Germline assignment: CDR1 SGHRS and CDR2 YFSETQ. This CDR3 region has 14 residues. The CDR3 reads CASSSTGTSGEQFF. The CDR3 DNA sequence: TGCGCCAGCAGCAGCACCGGGACTTCGGGCGAGCAGTTCTTC. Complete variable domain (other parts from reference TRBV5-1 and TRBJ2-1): KAGVTQTPRYLIKTRGQQVTLSCSPISGHRSVSWYQQTPGQGLQFLFEYFSETQRNKGNFPGRFSGRQFSNSRSEMNVSTLELGDSALYLCASSSTGTSGEQFFGPGTRLTVL.

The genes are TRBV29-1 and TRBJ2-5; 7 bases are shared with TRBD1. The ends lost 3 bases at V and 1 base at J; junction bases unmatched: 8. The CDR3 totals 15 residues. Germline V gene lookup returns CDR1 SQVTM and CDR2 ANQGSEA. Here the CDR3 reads CSVEKDRDSQETQYF. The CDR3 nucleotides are TGCAGCGTTGAGAAAGACAGGGATAGCCAAGAGACCCAGTACTTC.

The DNA of the CDR3 is TGTGCCAGCAGTCTCCGGGACGGTGACTACAATGAGCAGTTCTTC. The encoded protein is CASSLRDGDYNEQFF. This chain joins TRBV6-5 and TRBJ2-1; D is perhaps TRBD1 or TRBD2 (5 bases each). This CDR3 spans 15 amino acids. Trimming took off 5 bases at V and 3 bases at J, with 14 bases between the two ends. The germline CDR1 and CDR2 sequences are MNHEY and SVGAGI.

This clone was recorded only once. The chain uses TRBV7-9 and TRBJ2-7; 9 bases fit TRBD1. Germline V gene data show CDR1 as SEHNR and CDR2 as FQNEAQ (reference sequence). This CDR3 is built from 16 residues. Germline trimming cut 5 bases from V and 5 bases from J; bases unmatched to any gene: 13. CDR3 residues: CASSGGTGKEVNEQYF. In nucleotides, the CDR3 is TGTGCCAGCAGCGGCGGGACAGGGAAGGAAGTTAACGAGCAGTACTTC.

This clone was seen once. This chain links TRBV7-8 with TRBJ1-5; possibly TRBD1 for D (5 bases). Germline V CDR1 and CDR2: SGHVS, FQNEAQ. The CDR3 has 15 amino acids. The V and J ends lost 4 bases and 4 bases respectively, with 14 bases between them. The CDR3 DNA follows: TGTGCCAGCAGCTATGAACGCAGGGAAAATCAGCCCCAGCATTTT. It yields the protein CASSYERRENQPQHF.